The sequence of this T cell receptor (beta chain) was determined in a study of blood T cell repertoires in COVID-19. CDR1 is LNHNV, CDR2 YYDKDF, per germline (reference sequence). Between the trimmed V and J ends, which lost 1 base and 2 bases, there was a span of 14 bases. This CDR3 comprises 16 residues. The repertoire was sequenced with immunoSEQ multiplex PCR; TCRdb's copy has only in-frame clones and lacks some. The profile covers roughly 250,000 clones, with 83% appearing a single time and roughly 7% taken by the ten largest. Sequenced sample: peripheral blood. This sequence was found in a woman aged 45-65 years with acute or convalescent COVID-19. The rearrangement uses TRBV15 and TRBJ1-2, with D hard to call. For the CDR3, the DNA is TGTGCCACCAGCAGAGCCCAAGGGCGGGTCAACTATGGCTACACCTTC. Translation gives CATSRAQGRVNYGYTF.